The text below deals with one TCR beta chain. The target antigen is unknown. Sequencing used immunoSEQ multiplex PCR; TCRdb keeps in-frame clones, though not all of them. The table includes approximately 74,000 clones, 87% detected once. This record comes from a study of T cell responses to AZD1222 COVID-19 vaccine. Study-wide points: Just a handful of AZD1222 recipients were seropositive at baseline. Repertoire sampling was restricted to post-peak T cell response timepoints. With dominance at 160-218 and 743-854, vaccine-associated CD4 TCRs spanned spike. Donors were mostly white British, more females; clonal diversity possibly underestimated.

Trimming removed 9 bases from V and 4 bases from J; junction bases left unmatched: 9. The CDR3 sequence is 14 residues long. Germline V gene sequence: CDR1 LNHDA, CDR2 SQIVND (reference sequence). The sequences come from peripheral blood, collected 28 days after the second AZD1222 dose. This clonotype originated in an adult who received the AZD1222 COVID-19 vaccine. The gene calls are TRBV19 and TRBJ2-7, with 10 bases aligning to TRBD1. The CDR3 here is CASSDRGRFYEQYF. CDR3 bases: TGTGCCAGCTCTGACAGGGGGCGCTTTTACGAGCAGTACTTC. Full variable domain (outside the CDR3, taken from reference TRBV19 and TRBJ2-7): DGGITQSPKYLFRKEGQNVTLSCEQNLNHDAMYWYRQDPGQGLRLIYYSQIVNDFQKGDIAEGYSVSREKKESFPLTVTSAQKNPTAFYLCASSDRGRFYEQYFGPGTRLTVT.